A selection of T cell receptor beta chains follows, all from one sample in a study of cytomegalovirus exposure and HLA in healthy donors. Data came from immunoSEQ multiplex PCR; TCRdb stores just in-frame clones and leaves some out. The sample has approximately 120,000 clones; about 90% are singletons. Sequencing input: PBMCs. The source of these receptors is a woman younger than 35 in good health and CMV-seronegative. Each CDR3 is given with its conserved first and last residue. The D gene is left open where the match is weak. Expanded clones are given a class, and other clones once, few, many or no size at all.

abundance | d_gene | j_gene | len | v_gene | CDR3nt | CDR3aa
. | . | TRBJ2-1 | 15 | TRBV25-1 | TGTGCCAGCAGTGAATATGACAGGACTCTAGGTGAGCAGTTCTTC | CASSEYDRTLGEQFF
. | . | TRBJ2-5 | 15 | TRBV19 | TGTGCCAGTAGTATTTACAAGAGAGGACAAGAGACCCAGTACTTC | CASSIYKRGQETQYF
. | TRBD1 | TRBJ2-5 | 13 | TRBV18 | TGTGCCAGCGTGGACAGGGGGACAGAGACCCAGTACTTC | CASVDRGTETQYF
. | TRBD1 | TRBJ1-2 | 14 | TRBV9 | TGTGCCAGCAGCGGGGACAGGGGCGAACGGGGCTACACCTTC | CASSGDRGERGYTF
. | TRBD2 | TRBJ2-1 | 14 | TRBV27 | TGTGCCAGCAGTACGCGGGGGGATGTGTATGAGCAGTTCTTC | CASSTRGDVYEQFF
. | TRBD1 | TRBJ1-4 | 16 | TRBV2 | TGTGCCAGCAGTGTACAGGGGGCCTCAACTAATGAAAAACTGTTTTTT | CASSVQGASTNEKLFF
. | TRBD1 | TRBJ2-5 | 15 | TRBV9 | TGTGCCAGCAGCGTTTCGGGACAGGGAAAAGAGACCCAGTACTTC | CASSVSGQGKETQYF
. | TRBD2 | TRBJ2-3 | 16 | TRBV9 | TGTGCCAGCAGCGGACGGACTAGCGATAGCACAGATACGCAGTATTTT | CASSGRTSDSTDTQYF
. | . | TRBJ1-1 | 13 | TRBV19 | TGTGCCAGTAGTATAGCTTCGAACACTGAAGCTTTCTTT | CASSIASNTEAFF
. | . | TRBJ2-3 | 15 | TRBV29-1 | TGCAGCGTTGAAGTTAGCGGCCCTAGCACAGATACGCAGTATTTT | CSVEVSGPSTDTQYF
. | . | TRBJ1-1 | 14 | TRBV28 | TGTGCCAGCAGTCGTGCGGGGGGCGCACCCGAAGCTTTCTTT | CASSRAGGAPEAFF
. | TRBD2 | TRBJ2-1 | 15 | TRBV5-1 | TGCGCCAGCAGCCAGATGGTGTCGGGGAGGGGTGAGCAGTTCTTC | CASSQMVSGRGEQFF
. | . | TRBJ2-5 | 14 | TRBV5-1 | TGCGCCAGCAGCTTTTTAGGGGGCCAAGAGACCCAGTACTTC | CASSFLGGQETQYF
. | TRBD2 | TRBJ2-5 | 18 | TRBV2 | TGTGCCAGCGGGGGGACTAGCGGGGATCCCCCGTATAGGGAGACCCAGTACTTC | CASGGTSGDPPYRETQYF
. | . | TRBJ2-2 | 15 | TRBV9 | TGTGCCAGCAGCACCCGGGACTTCGGCACCGGGGAGCTGTTTTTT | CASSTRDFGTGELFF
few | TRBD2 | TRBJ2-1 | 14 | TRBV7-2 | TGTGCCAGCAGCTCCCTAGCGGGGTACAATGAGCAGTTCTTC | CASSSLAGYNEQFF
. | . | TRBJ1-3 | 20 | TRBV9 | TGTGCCAGCAGCGTAGTTCCGGACAGATTTCTTTACCGCTCTGGAAACACCATATATTTT | CASSVVPDRFLYRSGNTIYF
. | TRBD1 | TRBJ1-5 | 14 | TRBV15 | TGTGCCACCAGCAGACAGGGGGATTCCCAGCCCCAGCATTTT | CATSRQGDSQPQHF
. | TRBD1 | TRBJ1-2 | 13 | TRBV28 | TGTGCCAGCAGGGCGGGGCAGGGGGATGGCTACACCTTC | CASRAGQGDGYTF
. | . | TRBJ2-1 | 15 | TRBV6-6 | TGTGCCAGCAGTCACTTTGGCGGGGTATACAATGAGCAGTTCTTC | CASSHFGGVYNEQFF
. | TRBD1 | TRBJ2-7 | 16 | TRBV9 | TGTGCCAGCAGCACAGAAGCTTCGGGACAGTTCTACGAGCAGTACTTC | CASSTEASGQFYEQYF
few | . | TRBJ2-5 | 14 | TRBV28 | TGTGCCAGCAGACCAGGTTTGAAGCAAGAGACCCAGTACTTC | CASRPGLKQETQYF
. | . | TRBJ2-2 | 15 | TRBV25-1 | TGTGCCAGCAGCCGAGGGAACGCGAACACCGGGGAGCTGTTTTTT | CASSRGNANTGELFF
. | TRBD2 | TRBJ2-1 | 16 | TRBV27 | TGTGCCAGCACCGCTAGCGGGGGGAACTCCTACAATGAGCAGTTCTTC | CASTASGGNSYNEQFF
. | TRBD2 | TRBJ2-3 | 18 | TRBV5-1 | TGCGCCAGCAGCTTTTTAGGAACTAGCGGCTCTAGCACAGATACGCAGTATTTT | CASSFLGTSGSSTDTQYF
. | TRBD1 | TRBJ1-2 | 15 | TRBV5-4 | TGTGCCAGCAGCTCCCAGGGGGATTATAGGTATGGCTACACCTTC | CASSSQGDYRYGYTF
. | TRBD1 | TRBJ1-1 | 14 | TRBV7-9 | TGTGCCAGCAGGAGACAGGGGCCGAACACTGAAGCTTTCTTT | CASRRQGPNTEAFF
. | . | TRBJ2-7 | 12 | TRBV2 | TGTGCCAGCAGTCTCAGCTCCTACGAGCAGTACTTC | CASSLSSYEQYF
. | . | TRBJ2-2 | 15 | TRBV9 | TGTGCCAGCAGCGTAGCGGGAGTAGGAACCGGGGAGCTGTTTTTT | CASSVAGVGTGELFF
. | TRBD1 | TRBJ1-4 | 15 | TRBV19 | TGTGCCAGTAGTGCTCGGACAGGGAGACATGAAAAACTGTTTTTT | CASSARTGRHEKLFF
. | TRBD2 | TRBJ2-1 | 15 | TRBV30 | TGTGCCTGGAGTTTGGGACTAGCGGAGCACAATGAGCAGTTCTTC | CAWSLGLAEHNEQFF
. | . | TRBJ2-2 | 16 | TRBV6-6 | TGTGCCAGCAGTTACCCCAGGACTTCGAACACCGGGGAGCTGTTTTTT | CASSYPRTSNTGELFF
. | . | TRBJ2-7 | 14 | TRBV4-3 | TGCGCCAGCAGCCCATTGAGGGATCAGTACGAGCAGTACTTC | CASSPLRDQYEQYF
. | TRBD2 | TRBJ2-5 | 18 | TRBV5-4 | TGTGCCAGCAGCTTGGAGGACTCCGGGGCTAGCGGGGAAGAGACCCAGTACTTC | CASSLEDSGASGEETQYF
. | . | TRBJ1-4 | 13 | TRBV25-1 | TGTGCCACGGGGTCTGCAGCTAATGAAAAACTGTTTTTT | CATGSAANEKLFF
. | TRBD2 | TRBJ2-5 | 17 | TRBV5-1 | TGCGCCAGCAGCTTGGCAGGGACTAGCGGGGGTAGGGAGACCCAGTACTTC | CASSLAGTSGGRETQYF